These 25 T cell receptor beta chains came from one sample sequenced in a study of beta chain features in type 1 diabetes. These TCRs' antigens remain unknown. The whole isolated RNA underwent reverse transcription, so sequencing captured expressed TCRB transcripts. Generated by immunoSEQ multiplex PCR, the TCRdb table keeps only in-frame clones and is missing some. The sample contains about 660,000 clones, around 15% of which appear only once. General study points: Within each of all four CD4+ subsets, Type 1 diabetes patients had TCRB CDR3s that were moderately but significantly shorter.

The material sequenced was naive CD4+ T cells from blood. Every receptor here comes from a man aged 18-30 years with type 1 diabetes.

This chain links TRBV7-2 with TRBJ2-1, with unresolved D. CDR1 is SGHTA, CDR2 FQGNSA, per germline. V was cut by 3 bases and J by 0 bases, with 12 bases left in between. CDR3 size: 16 residues. As DNA, the CDR3 is TGTGCCAGCAGCTTCTCGACTGTCAGCTCCTACAATGAGCAGTTCTTC. Translating gives CASSFSTVSSYNEQFF.

This clone was observed a handful of times. J is TRBJ1-5 and V is TRBV10-3, with D tentatively TRBD1 (5 bases). V was trimmed by 10 bases and J by 6 bases, leaving 16 bases between them. The CDR3 has 13 amino acids. The germline CDR1 and CDR2 sequences are ENHRY and SYGVKD. The CDR3 reads CATYQGDGQPQHF. The CDR3 nucleotides read TGTGCCACATATCAGGGAGATGGTCAGCCCCAGCATTTT.

The chain has TRBV10-3 and TRBJ1-2; TRBD1 is a possible D gene (5 bases). Looked up from germline, CDR1 is ENHRY and CDR2 is SYGVKD. Trimming removed 3 bases at V and 8 bases at J, with 10 bases between. CDR3 size: 12 residues. CDR3 sequence: CAISDRDFGYTF. The CDR3 nucleotides read TGTGCCATCAGTGACCGGGACTTCGGCTACACCTTC.

This clone was detected a few times. This chain joins TRBV10-3 and TRBJ2-1, with TRBD2 matching over 13 bases. The length of the CDR3 is 18 residues. The germline V gene has CDR1 ENHRY and CDR2 SYGVKD. Trimming took 0 bases from V and 10 from J; bases not matched to a gene: 12. CDR3 nucleotides: TGTGCCATCAGTGAGTCGACTCTGAGGACTAGCGGGAGACGGGAGCAGTTCTTC. This gives the protein CAISESTLRTSGRREQFF.

The chain has TRBV5-6 and TRBJ2-1; 10 bases match TRBD2. The CDR3 runs to 15 residues. Germline V gene data show CDR1 as SGHDT and CDR2 as YYEEEE. J was trimmed by 6 bases and V by 0 bases; bases with no gene match: 3. DNA for the CDR3: TGTGCCAGCAGCTTGGTACTAGCGGGACCCAATGAGCAGTTCTTC. Translation gives CASSLVLAGPNEQFF.

A few counts support this clone. One junction end does not reproduce the germline sequence, and a read error may be involved. The chain couples TRBV7-7 to TRBJ2-7; D is unresolved. This CDR3 contains 14 residues. Looked up from germline, CDR1 is SSHAT and CDR2 is FNYEAQ (reference sequence). CDR3 sequence: CASSLLDTGAEQYF. CDR3 DNA: TGTGCTAGCAGCTTGTTGGATACGGGCGCCGAGCAGTACTTC.

The V call is TRBV20-1, the J call TRBJ2-5; TRBD1 or TRBD2 may be the D gene (5 bases each). The CDR3 has 10 amino acids. Germline V gives CDR1 DFQATT, CDR2 SNEGSKA (reference sequence). Between the trimmed V and J ends, which lost 3 bases and 11 bases, there was a span of 10 bases. The CDR3 spells CSASPGRQYF. DNA for the CDR3: TGCAGTGCTAGCCCGGGGCGTCAGTACTTC.

This chain joins TRBV19 and TRBJ2-1; either TRBD1 or TRBD2 may supply D (5 bases each). Germline V gene lookup returns CDR1 LNHDA and CDR2 SQIVND (reference sequence). V gave up 6 bases and J gave up 1 base, with 13 bases separating them. CDR3 size: 15 residues. CDR3 in DNA: TGTGCCAGTAGGCCTCGATGGGGGTCCTACAATGAGCAGTTCTTC. Translating gives CASRPRWGSYNEQFF.

This clone was counted between two and nine times. The chain has TRBV5-6 and TRBJ2-7; 12 bases are shared with TRBD2. Germline CDR1 and CDR2: SGHDT and YYEEEE. The trim removed 1 base at V and 1 base at J, leaving 3 bases unmatched. The CDR3 covers 16 residues. CDR3 residues: CASSLIGLAGSYEQYF. As DNA, the CDR3 is TGTGCCAGCAGCTTGATTGGACTAGCGGGATCCTACGAGCAGTACTTC. Variable domain in full (rest from reference TRBV5-6 and TRBJ2-7): DAGVTQSPTHLIKTRGQQVTLRCSPKSGHDTVSWYQQALGQGPQFIFQYYEEEERQRGNFPDRFSGHQFPNYSSELNVNALLLGDSALYLCASSLIGLAGSYEQYFGPGTRLTVT.

The chain joins TRBV11-2 to TRBJ1-4, with TRBD1 as a possible D gene (6 bases). Trimming left V 5 bases short and J 5 bases short, with 12 bases between. The CDR3 has 14 amino acids. From germline, CDR1 is SGHAT and CDR2 FQNNGV. This CDR3 reads CASSPRTENEKLFF. For the CDR3, the DNA is TGTGCCAGCAGCCCTCGGACAGAGAATGAAAAACTGTTTTTT.

The rearrangement joins TRBV25-1 to TRBJ1-1, with no clear D. Trimming cost V 3 bases and J 7 bases, with 9 bases left between them. The CDR3 is 12 residues long. Germline-derived CDR1 and CDR2 are MGHDK and SYGVNS. The CDR3 coding sequence is TGTGCCAGCAGTGACCGAGGCGTTGAAGCTTTCTTT. It is translated as CASSDRGVEAFF.

V is TRBV11-2 and J is TRBJ2-7; the match to TRBD2 covers 10 bases. Germline values: CDR1 SGHAT, CDR2 FQNNGV. The CDR3 is 15 amino acids. The V segment lost 3 bases and the J segment 2 bases; nucleotides outside the gene matches: 4. The CDR3 sequence is CASSFSSGGPYEQYF. CDR3 coding DNA: TGTGCCAGCAGCTTTTCTAGCGGGGGCCCCTACGAGCAGTACTTC.

The rearrangement links TRBV10-3 to TRBJ2-7, with 8 nucleotides matching TRBD2. This CDR3 has 16 amino acids. CDR1 is ENHRY and CDR2 is SYGVKD in the germline V gene. V dropped 9 bases and J dropped 6; count of bases not matched to a gene: 19. CDR3 nucleotides: TGTGCCATTTCGCCCCGCGGGCGGGGGGTCTCGGGCGAGCAGTACTTC. This gives the protein CAISPRGRGVSGEQYF.

This clone came up a few times. The chain has TRBV6-5 and TRBJ1-1, with TRBD1 matching over 7 bases. CDR3 length: 16 amino acids. V lost 2 bases, J lost 1 base, and 7 bases stayed unmatched. Germline V gene sequence: CDR1 MNHEY, CDR2 SVGAGI. The CDR3 bases are TGTGCCAGCAGTTACAACTTCGACAGGGCGAACACTGAAGCTTTCTTT. Protein product: CASSYNFDRANTEAFF.

The chain joins TRBV19 to TRBJ2-2, with D maybe TRBD1 (5 bases). Germline CDR1 reads LNHDA; CDR2 reads SQIVND (reference sequence). V lost 5 bases, J lost 1 base, and 14 bases lay in between. CDR3 length: 16 amino acids. The chain's CDR3 is CASSAKTAGNTGELFF. CDR3 in DNA: TGTGCCAGTAGTGCTAAGACAGCAGGGAACACCGGGGAGCTGTTTTTT.

This clone has a handful of counts. The rearrangement joins TRBV25-1 to TRBJ1-3, with 7 positions matching TRBD1. The CDR3 covers 18 residues. Germline values: CDR1 MGHDK, CDR2 SYGVNS. V was pared by 0 bases and J by 0 bases, with 8 bases of the junction left unmatched. The CDR3 DNA reads TGTGCCAGCAGTGAATATTCTACAGGGGCGTACTCTGGAAACACCATATATTTT. Amino acid sequence: CASSEYSTGAYSGNTIYF.

This clone was counted between two and nine times. CDR3 DNA sequence: TGTGCCAGCAGCCTCCTCGGGGGAGTCGAGACCCAGTACTTC. Residues: CASSLLGGVETQYF. This chain uses TRBV5-6 with TRBJ2-5; a possible D gene is TRBD2 (6 bases). Trimming removed 4 bases at V and 5 bases at J, with 15 bases between. The CDR3 runs 14 residues. CDR1 is SGHDT and CDR2 is YYEEEE in the germline V gene. The full variable domain, its missing parts supplied by reference TRBV5-6 and TRBJ2-5, is DAGVTQSPTHLIKTRGQQVTLRCSPKSGHDTVSWYQQALGQGPQFIFQYYEEEERQRGNFPDRFSGHQFPNYSSELNVNALLLGDSALYLCASSLLGGVETQYFGPGTRLLVL.

This clone appeared a few times. The chain recombines TRBV7-9 with TRBJ1-6; D unclear. This CDR3 is built from 13 residues. V lost 5 bases and J 13 bases, leaving 15 bases between the germline ends. Germline lookup yields CDR1 SEHNR and CDR2 FQNEAQ (reference sequence). The CDR3 nucleotides are TGTGCCAGCAGCCGTTGGGCCTCCGCCCCCCTCCACTTT. Its translation is CASSRWASAPLHF.

In its sample, this clone was seen a few times. The chain uses TRBV7-2 and TRBJ2-7; 8 bases align to TRBD1. Germline-derived CDR1 and CDR2 are SGHTA and FQGNSA. There are 12 residues in the CDR3. Trimming took 5 bases from V and 6 from J; bases not matched to a gene: 3. The CDR3 sequence: CASSARGREQYF. The CDR3 bases are TGTGCCAGCAGCGCCAGGGGGCGCGAGCAGTACTTC.

This CDR3 is CASTATSGRHNEQFF. CDR3 coding DNA: TGTGCCAGTACCGCCACTAGCGGGAGACACAATGAGCAGTTCTTC. The chain couples TRBV19 to TRBJ2-1; 11 positions agree with TRBD2. The CDR3 is made up of 15 amino acids. CDR1 LNHDA and CDR2 SQIVND come from the germline V gene (reference sequence). Losses at the gene ends were 7 bases for V and 5 bases for J; bases not matched to a gene: 7.

The rearrangement uses TRBV5-4 and TRBJ2-6; D is ambiguous. This CDR3 region has 16 residues. The germline V gene encodes CDR1 SGHNT and CDR2 YYREEE (reference sequence). V lost 1 base, J lost 0 bases, and 8 bases lay in between. The CDR3, as DNA: TGTGCCAGCAGCTTGACAGCGCTCTCTGGGGCCAACGTCCTGACTTTC. Translation: CASSLTALSGANVLTF.

This chain connects TRBV7-9 to TRBJ2-1, with TRBD1 matching over 8 bases. CDR3 length: 16 amino acids. J was trimmed by 7 bases and V by 1 base; bases with no gene match: 9. CDR1 is SEHNR and CDR2 is FQNEAQ in the germline V gene (reference sequence). CDR3 bases: TGTGCCAGCAGCTTAGACCTATACAGGGGGATTAATGAGCAGTTCTTC. This translates into CASSLDLYRGINEQFF.

The rearrangement links TRBV6-5 to TRBJ2-1; no reliable D call. CDR1 and CDR2 from the germline V gene are MNHEY and SVGAGI. The CDR3 is made up of 11 amino acids. V was trimmed by 4 bases and J by 7 bases, leaving 5 bases between them. The CDR3 DNA sequence: TGTGCCAGCAGTTTTGCGAATGAGCAGTTCTTC. Residues: CASSFANEQFF.

A few counts support this clone. This chain links TRBV10-2 with TRBJ2-5; D is perhaps TRBD1 (5 bases). Germline values: CDR1 WSHSY, CDR2 SAAADI. CDR3 length: 10 amino acids. V was cut by 11 bases and J by 6 bases, with 10 bases left in between. The CDR3 region is CALGLKTQYF. CDR3 coding DNA: TGCGCCCTGGGGCTGAAGACCCAGTACTTC.

This clone was counted a few times. The same CDR3 can be traced to other DNA sequences in this sample. V is TRBV7-9 and J is TRBJ2-7, with D possibly being TRBD1 (6 bases). Germline CDR1 and CDR2: SEHNR and FQNEAQ (reference sequence). The length of the CDR3 is 14 residues. V gave up 1 base and J gave up 0 bases, with 7 bases separating them. CDR3 amino acids: CASSLGQVSYEQYF. DNA for the CDR3: TGTGCCAGCAGCTTAGGACAGGTCTCCTACGAGCAGTACTTC.